The 16 T cell receptor beta chains presented below share a single source sample, sequenced in a study of blood T cell repertoires in COVID-19. Sequenced by immunoSEQ multiplex PCR; TCRdb stores in-frame clones only, minus some. This table has about 160,000 clones, around 80% appearing once. Sequencing was performed on PBMCs or T cells enriched from blood (not recorded which). The receptors stem from an older woman who had recovered from COVID-19.

This sequence joins TRBV7-2 and TRBJ2-3, with D perhaps TRBD2 (5 bases). This CDR3 contains 15 residues. Trimming shortened V by 5 bases and J by 3 bases, and 15 bases separated the two germline ends. Germline-derived CDR1 and CDR2 are SGHTA and FQGNSA. The CDR3 loop reads CASSQNYGVTDTQYF. The DNA for the CDR3 is TGTGCCAGCAGCCAGAACTACGGGGTTACAGATACGCAGTATTTT.

This clone came up many times. The V and J genes are TRBV2 and TRBJ1-6, with 11 bases that match TRBD1. The CDR3 is 17 amino acids. Germline V gene sequence: CDR1 SNHLY, CDR2 FYNNEI. With V trimmed by 7 bases and J by 7 bases, 12 bases remained unmatched. CDR3 residues: CASTRGQGVLINSPLHF. The DNA for the CDR3 is TGTGCCAGCACCCGGGGACAGGGGGTCTTGATCAATTCACCCCTCCACTTT.

This sequence joins TRBV7-2 and TRBJ2-1, with 7 bases aligning to TRBD2. Germline CDR1 is SGHTA and CDR2 is FQGNSA. CDR3 length: 13 amino acids. With 1 base clipped from V and 13 bases from J, the junction kept 7 bases outside the gene matches. CDR3: CASSLDLGTKQFF. In DNA, the CDR3 is TGTGCCAGCAGCTTAGACCTCGGGACTAAACAGTTCTTC.

Here the CDR3 reads CASSPRTGAYEQYF. As DNA, the CDR3 is TGTGCCAGCTCACCACGGACAGGGGCCTACGAGCAGTACTTC. The genes are TRBV18 and TRBJ2-7; TRBD1 aligns across 9 bases. The J segment lost 2 bases and the V segment lost 1 base, leaving 0 bases of the junction unmatched. The germline V gene has CDR1 KGHSH and CDR2 LQKENI. This CDR3 is built from 14 residues.

This clone was seen more than once but under ten times. The gene calls are TRBV4-1 and TRBJ1-2, with 9 bases that match TRBD1. This CDR3 contains 18 residues. The junction had 12 bases not matched to a gene; V was cut back by 1 base and J by 3 bases. Per germline, CDR1 MGHRA and CDR2 YSYEKL. The CDR3 bases are TGCGCCAGCAGCCAAGTATGGGACAGGGCACGGGGGGACTATGGCTACACCTTC. Its protein is CASSQVWDRARGDYGYTF.

The chain carries TRBV4-2 and TRBJ2-1; 8 bases line up with TRBD1. Germline values: CDR1 LGHNA, CDR2 YNFKEQ. The CDR3 is 16 residues long. After removal of 0 bases from V and 9 bases from J, the junction contained 10 bases not matched to a gene. Here the CDR3 reads CASSQERGQASGEQFF. The CDR3 region has the DNA TGTGCCAGCAGCCAAGAGAGGGGACAGGCGTCCGGTGAGCAGTTCTTC.

Only a few counts were recorded for this clone. The chain links TRBV6-5 to TRBJ1-5; D is unclear. Germline CDR1 MNHEY, CDR2 SVGAGI. V shed 7 bases and J shed 0 bases, with 13 bases lying between them. CDR3 length equals 15 residues. The CDR3 loop reads CASKPTPGSNQPQHF. Here the CDR3 DNA reads TGTGCCAGCAAGCCCACACCGGGTAGCAATCAGCCCCAGCATTTT.

This clone appeared a single time. The V call is TRBV19, the J call TRBJ2-1; the match to TRBD2 covers 14 bases. V trimming: 6 bases; J trimming: 6 bases; junction bases outside the gene matches: 1. CDR1 is LNHDA and CDR2 is SQIVND in the germline V gene (reference sequence). The CDR3 covers 14 residues. Written as DNA, the CDR3 is TGTGCCAGTAGGACTAGCGGGGGGGTCAATGAGCAGTTCTTC. Encoded protein: CASRTSGGVNEQFF.

This chain connects TRBV30 to TRBJ2-1; 10 bases are a match to TRBD1. The trim removed 6 bases at V and 9 bases at J, leaving 8 bases unmatched. CDR3 length equals 13 residues. Germline-derived CDR1 and CDR2 are GTSNPN and SVGIG (reference sequence). Here the CDR3 reads CACVDRGFGEQFF. The CDR3 DNA is TGTGCCTGTGTGGACAGGGGGTTCGGTGAGCAGTTCTTC.

The chain carries TRBV7-9 and TRBJ2-3; 12 bases are a match to TRBD2. The V gene end was trimmed by 3 bases and the J gene end by 0 bases; junction bases not matched to a gene: 7. CDR1 and CDR2 from the germline V gene are SEHNR and FQNEAQ (reference sequence). The CDR3 spans 18 residues. Here the CDR3 reads CASSFELAGGSSTDTQYF. CDR3 in DNA: TGTGCCAGCAGCTTCGAACTAGCGGGGGGATCTAGCACAGATACGCAGTATTTT.

This chain's CDR3 is CASSVGPGYGYTF. For the CDR3, the DNA is TGTGCCAGCAGCGTAGGCCCCGGCTATGGCTACACCTTC. The chain uses TRBV9 and TRBJ1-2; D uncertain. The V and J ends lost 0 bases and 4 bases respectively, with 7 bases between them. This CDR3 region has 13 residues. Per the germline V gene, CDR1 is SGDLS and CDR2 is YYNGEE.

This chain links TRBV12-5 with TRBJ1-6, with a possible D match to TRBD1 (6 bases). This CDR3 contains 14 residues. The germline V gene has CDR1 LGHNT and CDR2 FRNRAP. Trimming cost V 5 bases and J 9 bases, with 14 bases left between them. The CDR3 DNA reads TGTGCTAGTGGTACCTCAGGGGTTAGTTCACCCCTCCACTTT. Translation: CASGTSGVSSPLHF.

The chain uses TRBV7-2 and TRBJ2-3; 10 bases are shared with TRBD2. CDR1 and CDR2 from the germline V gene are SGHTA and FQGNSA. The CDR3 contains 19 residues. Germline trimming cut 6 bases from V and 1 base from J; bases unmatched to any gene: 16. CDR3 coding DNA: TGTGCCAGCAGGTTACGCCCCGGGCTTGGGACTAGCGGCACAGATACGCAGTATTTT. The encoded protein is CASRLRPGLGTSGTDTQYF.

The chain links TRBV6-2 or TRBV6-3 to TRBJ2-3; TRBD2 aligns across 14 bases. J gave up 4 bases and V 4 bases, and 4 bases lay outside the gene matches. Germline CDR1 reads MNHEY; CDR2 reads SVGEGT. The CDR3 extends over 16 amino acids. This chain's CDR3 is CASSSGLAGGPDTQYF. CDR3 in DNA: TGTGCCAGCAGTTCTGGACTAGCGGGGGGTCCAGATACGCAGTATTTT.

The CDR3 loop reads CASSLERIYGYTF. CDR3 bases: TGTGCCAGCAGCTTGGAGAGGATTTATGGCTACACCTTC. V is TRBV7-9 and J is TRBJ1-2; D is undetermined. The V end was cut by 3 bases, the J end by 5 bases, with 10 bases between. The CDR3 totals 13 residues. CDR1 is SEHNR, CDR2 FQNEAQ, per germline (reference sequence).

V usage is TRBV18 and J usage is TRBJ2-5, with D possibly TRBD2 on 7 matching bases. The CDR3 runs 15 residues. V lost 6 bases and J lost 5, with 19 bases in between. Germline V lookup: CDR1 KGHSH, CDR2 LQKENI. CDR3 bases: TGTGCCAGCTCCCCCGGTACGGGGGGCCGGGAGACCCAGTACTTC. It is translated as CASSPGTGGRETQYF.